This T cell receptor beta chain derives from a study of blood T cell repertoires in COVID-19. Study at large: Samples representing acute and convalescent COVID-19 were sourced from the United States, Italy and Spain. PBMCs, B-cell-depleted T cells, or T cells were the source of the cDNA or gDNA that made up the material.

Method: immunoSEQ multiplex PCR; TCRdb's copy keeps in-frame clones and lacks some. This sample has some 290,000 clones; around 90% occur once, and the top ten carry roughly 2%. This CDR3 contains 18 residues. Germline V CDR1 and CDR2: MDHEN, SYDVKM. Trimming took 7 bases from V and 4 from J; bases not matched to a gene: 17. The V call is TRBV28, the J call TRBJ2-5; 11 bases fit TRBD2. This receptor was obtained from a woman aged 35 to 49 with acute COVID-19. Sequencing was carried out using PBMCs or T cells enriched from blood (not recorded which). CDR3 sequence (DNA): TGTGCCAGCACCCCAGCGGGTAGCGGGGGGGCCTGGCGAGAGACCCAGTACTTC. Protein product: CASTPAGSGGAWRETQYF.